Included here is one T cell receptor (beta chain) sequence, with context. The antigen remains undetermined. RNA transcripts yielded amplified TCR beta CDR3 regions. A set of HTBI primers served as the primers for a first-round RT-PCR of the TCR CDR3. Each CDR3 protein is one row after TCRdb ran MiXCR on the multiplex PCR reads. The sample yields approximately 710,000 distinct CDR3 sequences, roughly 17% seen once. Hyperthyroidism had been newly diagnosed in patients aged 18 to 65, and its duration was under 2 months. V lost 5 bases and J lost 4; bases outside the gene matches: 9. The germline gives CDR1 SGHTA, CDR2 FQGNSA. This CDR3 contains 16 residues. This specimen belongs to a study of T cells in Graves' hyperthyroidism and ophthalmopathy. General study findings and limits: Most expanded thyroid clonotypes above 0.001 recurred in blood.

The chain recombines TRBV7-2 with TRBJ2-1, with 9 bases lining up with TRBD2. Sequencing input: blood. This clonotype was obtained from a man aged 45 to 65 with Graves' hyperthyroidism. The CDR3: CASSRESSGTYNEQFF. The CDR3 region has the DNA TGTGCCAGCAGCCGGGAGTCTAGCGGGACGTACAATGAGCAGTTCTTC. The full variable domain, its missing parts supplied by reference TRBV7-2 and TRBJ2-1, is GAGVSQSPSNKVTEKGKDVELRCDPISGHTALYWYRQSLGQGLEFLIYFQGNSAPDKSGLPSDRFSAERTGGSVSTLTIQRTQQEDSAVYLCASSRESSGTYNEQFFGPGTRLTVL.